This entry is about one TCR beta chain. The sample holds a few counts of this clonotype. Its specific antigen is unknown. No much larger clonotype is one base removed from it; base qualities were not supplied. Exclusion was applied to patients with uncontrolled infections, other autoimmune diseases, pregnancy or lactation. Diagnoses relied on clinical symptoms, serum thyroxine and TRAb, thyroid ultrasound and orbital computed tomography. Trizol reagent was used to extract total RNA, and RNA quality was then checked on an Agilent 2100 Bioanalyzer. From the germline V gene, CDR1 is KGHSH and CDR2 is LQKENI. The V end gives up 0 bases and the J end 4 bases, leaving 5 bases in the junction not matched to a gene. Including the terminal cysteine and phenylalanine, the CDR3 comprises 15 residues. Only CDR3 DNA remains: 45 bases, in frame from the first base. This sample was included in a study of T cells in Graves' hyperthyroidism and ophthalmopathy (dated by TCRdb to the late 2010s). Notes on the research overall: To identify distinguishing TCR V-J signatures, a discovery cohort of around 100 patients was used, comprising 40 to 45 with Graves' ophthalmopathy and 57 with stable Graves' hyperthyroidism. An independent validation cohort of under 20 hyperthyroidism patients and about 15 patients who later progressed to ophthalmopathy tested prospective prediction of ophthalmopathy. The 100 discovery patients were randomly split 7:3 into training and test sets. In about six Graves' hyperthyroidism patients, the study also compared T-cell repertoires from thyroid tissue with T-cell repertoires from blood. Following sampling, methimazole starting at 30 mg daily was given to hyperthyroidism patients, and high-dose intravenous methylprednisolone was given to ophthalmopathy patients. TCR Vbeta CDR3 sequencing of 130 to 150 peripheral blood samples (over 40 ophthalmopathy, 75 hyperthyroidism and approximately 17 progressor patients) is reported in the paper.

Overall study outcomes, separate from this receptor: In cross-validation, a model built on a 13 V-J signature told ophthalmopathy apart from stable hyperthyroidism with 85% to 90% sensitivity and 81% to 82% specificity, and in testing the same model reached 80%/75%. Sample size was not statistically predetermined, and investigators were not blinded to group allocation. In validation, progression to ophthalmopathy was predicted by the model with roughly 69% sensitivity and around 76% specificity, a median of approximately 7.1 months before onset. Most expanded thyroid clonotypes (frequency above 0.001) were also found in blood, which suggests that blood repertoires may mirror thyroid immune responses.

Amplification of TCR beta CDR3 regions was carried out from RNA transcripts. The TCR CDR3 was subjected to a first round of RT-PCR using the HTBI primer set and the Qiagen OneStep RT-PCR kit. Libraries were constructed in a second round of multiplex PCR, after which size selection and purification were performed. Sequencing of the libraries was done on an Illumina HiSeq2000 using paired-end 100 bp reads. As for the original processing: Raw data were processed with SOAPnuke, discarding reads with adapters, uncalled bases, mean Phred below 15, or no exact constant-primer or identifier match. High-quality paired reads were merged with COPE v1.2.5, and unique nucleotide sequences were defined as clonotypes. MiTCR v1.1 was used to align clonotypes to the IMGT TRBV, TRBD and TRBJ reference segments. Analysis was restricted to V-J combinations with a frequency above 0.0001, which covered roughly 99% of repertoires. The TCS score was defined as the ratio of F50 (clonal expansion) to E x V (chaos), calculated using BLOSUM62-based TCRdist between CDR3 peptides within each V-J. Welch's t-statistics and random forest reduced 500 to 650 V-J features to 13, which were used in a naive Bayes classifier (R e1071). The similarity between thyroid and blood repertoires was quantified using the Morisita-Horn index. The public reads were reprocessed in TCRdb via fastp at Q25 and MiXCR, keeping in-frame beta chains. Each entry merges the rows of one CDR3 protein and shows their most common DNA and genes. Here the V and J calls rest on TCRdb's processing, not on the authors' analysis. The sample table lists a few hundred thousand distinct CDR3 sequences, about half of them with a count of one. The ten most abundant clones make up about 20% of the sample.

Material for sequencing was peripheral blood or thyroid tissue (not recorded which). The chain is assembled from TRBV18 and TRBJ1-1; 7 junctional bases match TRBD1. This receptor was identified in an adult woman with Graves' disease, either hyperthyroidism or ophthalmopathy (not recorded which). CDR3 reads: CASSPPTGKGTEAFF. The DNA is TGTGCCAGCTCACCACCGACAGGGAAGGGCACTGAAGCTTTCTTT.